This entry lists 17 T cell receptor beta chains sequenced from one sample in a study of blood T cells in healthy people across ages. A second roughly 6 to 11 cycle PCR used barcoded and J-beta primers. One entry per CDR3 protein results from TCRdb running MiXCR on the 5' RACE reads. This table has some 1,000,000 distinct CDR3 sequences, under 30% appearing once. This sample was also put to use in a study of T cells of mothers and their children.

The sample was blood. The source is a girl aged 2 to 10 in good health.

DNA of the CDR3: TGTGCCACCAGCAGAGATAGGGACAGCCTTGGTGGTCGGGGCCAGTTCTTC. The encoded protein is CATSRDRDSLGGRGQFF. The chain links TRBV15 to TRBJ2-1; 7 bases match TRBD1. Trimming cost V 0 bases and J 13 bases; bases outside gene matches: 18. The CDR3 runs 17 residues. Germline loops: CDR1 LNHNV, CDR2 YYDKDF (reference sequence).

In this sample, this clonotype turned up once. The chain carries TRBV11-2 and TRBJ2-5; maybe TRBD1 (5 bases). The end of the DNA aligns better with TRBJ2-1, so the J call may be wrong. The germline gives CDR1 SGHAT, CDR2 FQNNGV. The CDR3 consists of 12 residues. The CDR3 here is CASSDRSYEQFF. In DNA form, the CDR3 reads TGTGCCAGCAGCGACAGAAGCTATGAGCAGTTCTTC.

The V gene is TRBV5-6, the J gene TRBJ1-2; D gene ambiguous. The CDR3 is 14 amino acids. Germline CDR1 SGHDT, CDR2 YYEEEE. Trimming took 4 bases from V and 8 from J, leaving 18 bases between them. The CDR3 protein is CASSPQGYVQGYTF. The CDR3, as DNA: TGTGCCAGCAGCCCACAAGGGTACGTTCAAGGCTACACCTTC.

The CDR3 loop is CASGSSLAGGPGGETQYF. CDR3 DNA sequence: TGTGCCAGCGGCTCCTCCTTAGCGGGAGGGCCCGGTGGAGAGACCCAGTACTTC. The V gene is TRBV2, the J gene TRBJ2-5; 11 bases match TRBD2. There are 18 residues in the CDR3. Germline V gene sequence: CDR1 SNHLY, CDR2 FYNNEI. The trim removed 8 bases at V and 4 bases at J, leaving 18 bases unmatched. The complete variable domain, with remaining parts taken from reference TRBV2 and TRBJ2-5, reads EPEVTQTPSHQVTQMGQEVILRCVPISNHLYFYWYRQILGQKVEFLVSFYNNEISEKSEIFDDQFSVERPDGSNFTLKIRSTKLEDSAMYFCASGSSLAGGPGGETQYFGPGTRLLVL.

The gene calls are TRBV20-1 and TRBJ2-2; a possible D gene is TRBD2 (6 bases). The ends were cut back, 0 bases at V and 1 base at J, with 9 bases in the middle. CDR1 DFQATT and CDR2 SNEGSKA come from the germline V gene (reference sequence). The CDR3 sequence is 15 residues long. The CDR3 here is CSARDPAGNTGELFF. CDR3 nucleotides: TGCAGTGCTAGAGACCCAGCGGGGAACACCGGGGAGCTGTTTTTT.

The chain has TRBV3-1 and TRBJ2-1; 8 nucleotides agree with TRBD2. V trimming: 3 bases; J trimming: 6 bases; junction bases outside the gene matches: 4. This CDR3 is 14 amino acids long. Per germline, CDR1 LGHDT and CDR2 YNNKEL (reference sequence). The CDR3 region is CASSQTSVPNEQFF. The CDR3 DNA reads TGTGCCAGCAGCCAGACTAGCGTGCCCAATGAGCAGTTCTTC.

This clonotype was seen a handful of times. The chain couples TRBV5-1 to TRBJ2-7; D unclear. Germline V gene lookup returns CDR1 SGHRS and CDR2 YFSETQ. Trimming took 2 bases from V and 4 from J, leaving 10 bases between them. CDR3 length: 13 residues. The CDR3 loop reads CASSFDTNYEQYF. Written as DNA, the CDR3 is TGCGCCAGCAGCTTTGACACAAATTACGAGCAGTACTTC. Looking up the rest from reference TRBV5-1 and TRBJ2-7 gives the full variable domain: KAGVTQTPRYLIKTRGQQVTLSCSPISGHRSVSWYQQTPGQGLQFLFEYFSETQRNKGNFPGRFSGRQFSNSRSEMNVSTLELGDSALYLCASSFDTNYEQYFGPGTRLTVT.

The V call is TRBV6-2 or TRBV6-3, the J call TRBJ2-7; D unclear. The CDR3 is 12 residues long. Germline values: CDR1 MNHEY, CDR2 SVGEGT. Trimming removed 7 bases from V and 0 bases from J, with 7 bases in between. The CDR3 protein is CASTTSSYEQYF. The CDR3 DNA is TGTGCCAGCACAACAAGCTCCTACGAGCAGTACTTC.

The chain recombines TRBV7-3 with TRBJ2-5, with 11 bases identical to TRBD2. The J segment lost 3 bases and the V segment lost 4 bases, leaving 19 bases of the junction unmatched. The CDR3 covers 20 residues. Germline lookup yields CDR1 SGHTA and CDR2 FQGTGA. The CDR3 here is CASSSRLIWASGGYEETQYF. CDR3 coding DNA: TGTGCCAGCAGCTCACGACTAATATGGGCTAGCGGGGGGTACGAAGAGACCCAGTACTTC.

This clonotype has only a few counts. The chain employs TRBV28 and TRBJ1-2, with a weak D call TRBD1 (6 bases). V was trimmed by 3 bases and J by 10 bases, leaving 12 bases between them. This CDR3 is built from 12 residues. Germline loops: CDR1 MDHEN, CDR2 SYDVKM. Here the CDR3 DNA reads TGTGCCAGCAGTTTTATCAAGGGGGACTACACCTTC. As protein: CASSFIKGDYTF.

The chain links TRBV27 to TRBJ2-5; TRBD2 might be the D (6 bases). This CDR3 region has 15 residues. Trimming removed 6 bases at V and 2 bases at J, with 16 bases between. Germline CDR1 MNHEY, CDR2 SMNVEV (reference sequence). Here the CDR3 DNA reads TGTGCCAGCAGCAACGGACTAACCCCTCAAGAGACCCAGTACTTC. Its protein is CASSNGLTPQETQYF.

This clonotype was counted only a few times. V gene TRBV7-9 combines with J gene TRBJ2-1; 12 nucleotides line up with TRBD2. Germline V gives CDR1 SEHNR, CDR2 FQNEAQ (reference sequence). Trimming at V came to 2 bases and at J to 2 bases, leaving 7 bases not matched to a gene. The CDR3 loop spans 18 amino acids. The CDR3 DNA sequence: TGTGCCAGCAGCTTACCTAGCGGGGGGGCTTTAACCTACAATGAGCAGTTCTTC. It codes for CASSLPSGGALTYNEQFF.

This clonotype was found a few times. This sequence joins TRBV4-2 and TRBJ1-2; 7 nucleotides align to TRBD1. This CDR3 contains 14 residues. CDR1 and CDR2 from the germline V gene are LGHNA and YNFKEQ. J lost 6 bases, V lost 8 bases, and 12 bases had no gene match. The CDR3 sequence is CASGRVQGVDGYTF. The CDR3, as DNA: TGTGCCAGCGGCCGAGTCCAGGGGGTGGATGGCTACACCTTC.

The chain uses TRBV20-1 and TRBJ2-1; possibly TRBD1 or TRBD2 for D (5 bases each). In germline, CDR1 is DFQATT, CDR2 SNEGSKA (reference sequence). This CDR3 region has 16 residues. Trimming pared 1 base from V and 3 bases from J, leaving 16 bases between. This CDR3 is CSARGVGGLNYNEQFF. The DNA of the CDR3 is TGCAGTGCTAGAGGGGTTGGGGGTCTCAACTACAATGAGCAGTTCTTC.

This clonotype was seen more than once but under ten times. An end of the junction does not agree with germline; a read error may underlie this. CDR3 sequence: CSVVGGAYNEQFF. For the CDR3, the DNA is TGCAGTGTTGTCGGGGGGGCCTACAATGAGCAGTTCTTC. The J gene is TRBJ2-1, the V gene TRBV29-1, with 8 bases lining up with TRBD2. From germline, CDR1 is SQVTM and CDR2 ANQGSEA. The CDR3 is 13 residues long.

This clonotype was counted only a few times. This rearrangement joins TRBV10-3 to TRBJ1-2, with 8 bases identical to TRBD1. The V and J ends lost 9 bases and 8 bases, in that order; junction bases with no gene match: 11. The CDR3 loop spans 13 amino acids. Germline CDR1 reads ENHRY; CDR2 reads SYGVKD. The CDR3 DNA reads as TGTGCCATGCTTGTTACAGGGGGAGGAGGCTACACCTTC. Protein: CAMLVTGGGGYTF.

The chain has TRBV7-9 and TRBJ2-5; a possible D gene is TRBD2 (5 bases). CDR1 is SEHNR, CDR2 FQNEAQ, per germline (reference sequence). The CDR3 is made up of 15 amino acids. V lost 3 bases and J 3 bases, leaving 14 bases between the germline ends. Written as DNA, the CDR3 is TGTGCCAGCAGCTTTGGCCCGAGGGAAGAAGAGACCCAGTACTTC. This encodes CASSFGPREEETQYF.